These T cell receptor beta chains were read from a single sample in a study of T cell responses to AZD1222 COVID-19 vaccine. The method was immunoSEQ multiplex PCR; TCRdb's version includes in-frame clones alone and lacks a portion of them. The sample has around 190,000 clones, 94% seen once. The sample here was peripheral blood, taken 28 days after the second AZD1222 dose. The receptors were gathered from an adult who received the AZD1222 COVID-19 vaccine. The CDR3 runs from the conserved cysteine through the conserved F or W. D genes are given only for firm matches. Only part of the rows carry a size: once, few, many, or a class if the clone is expanded.

v_call	j_call	clone_size	d_call	cdr3_aa	cdr3_nt
TRBV5-1	TRBJ2-1	NA	TRBD1	CASSLVTGTGGAEFF	TGCGCCAGCAGCTTGGTGACCGGGACAGGGGGCGCAGAATTCTTC
TRBV6-2/TRBV6-3	TRBJ2-1	NA	NA	CASSYFASGVHNEQFF	TGTGCCAGCAGTTACTTTGCCTCAGGGGTCCACAATGAGCAGTTCTTC
TRBV2	TRBJ1-5	NA	NA	CASREGFEPQHF	TGTGCCAGTCGGGAGGGTTTTGAGCCCCAGCATTTT
TRBV19	TRBJ1-1	NA	NA	CASEQGGNTEAFF	TGTGCCAGTGAACAGGGCGGGAACACTGAAGCTTTCTTT
TRBV28	TRBJ2-7	NA	TRBD1	CASSFRPGQGEQYF	TGTGCCAGCAGTTTCCGACCGGGACAGGGAGAGCAGTACTTC
TRBV5-1	TRBJ1-1	once	NA	CASSRGEVTEAFF	TGCGCCAGCAGCCGGGGGGAGGTCACTGAAGCTTTCTTT
TRBV10-2	TRBJ2-3	NA	TRBD2	CASSVYPVAGVGGTDTQYF	TGCGCCAGCAGTGTTTACCCGGTAGCGGGAGTTGGGGGGACAGATACGCAGTATTTT
TRBV19	TRBJ2-3	NA	NA	CASTSSGSRGDTQYF	TGTGCCAGTACCTCATCCGGGAGTAGGGGAGATACGCAGTATTTT
TRBV4-1	TRBJ2-7	once	NA	CASSKTGTGTYEQYF	TGCGCCAGCAGCAAAACCGGGACGGGGACCTACGAGCAGTACTTC
TRBV5-1	TRBJ1-4	NA	NA	CASRGEEEKLFF	TGCGCCAGCAGAGGGGAAGAAGAAAAACTGTTTTTT
TRBV5-5	TRBJ2-7	NA	TRBD2	CASSGGVIYEQYF	TGTGCCAGCAGCGGGGGGGTTATCTACGAGCAGTACTTC